The 3 T cell receptor beta chains below all came from one sample that was sequenced in a study of blood T cell repertoires in COVID-19. Profiled with immunoSEQ multiplex PCR; TCRdb holds only in-frame clones, not every one. In the table there are 210,000 or so clones, about four fifths of which are singletons. The sample was peripheral blood. These receptors were obtained from an elderly woman with COVID-19, enrolled during active disease.

This clone showed up just once. The identical CDR3 is also encoded by other nucleotide sequences in the sample. J is TRBJ2-7 and V is TRBV12-3 or TRBV12-4; the D gene is possibly TRBD2 (6 bases). The CDR3 consists of 13 residues. The V and J ends lost 6 bases and 1 base respectively, with 10 bases between them. The CDR3 spells CASSLGGSYEQYF. CDR3 nucleotides: TGTGCCAGCAGCCTTGGGGGGTCCTACGAGCAGTACTTC.

The chain has TRBV28 and TRBJ2-7; weak D call: TRBD1 (6 bases). There are 13 residues in the CDR3. CDR1 is MDHEN and CDR2 is SYDVKM in the germline V gene. V was trimmed by 9 bases and J by 2 bases, leaving 14 bases between them. In DNA form, the CDR3 reads TGTGCCAGTGACGGGACATTAACCTACGAGCAGTACTTC. This encodes CASDGTLTYEQYF.

This chain links TRBV3-1 (or the pseudogene TRBV3-2) with TRBJ2-5, with TRBD1 identical over 9 bases. Germline CDR1 is LGHDT and CDR2 is YNNKEL (reference sequence). J was trimmed by 1 base and V by 1 base; bases with no gene match: 1. This CDR3 contains 15 residues. CDR3 protein: CASSQGTGVQETQYF. In DNA form, the CDR3 reads TGTGCCAGCAGCCAAGGGACAGGGGTCCAAGAGACCCAGTACTTC.